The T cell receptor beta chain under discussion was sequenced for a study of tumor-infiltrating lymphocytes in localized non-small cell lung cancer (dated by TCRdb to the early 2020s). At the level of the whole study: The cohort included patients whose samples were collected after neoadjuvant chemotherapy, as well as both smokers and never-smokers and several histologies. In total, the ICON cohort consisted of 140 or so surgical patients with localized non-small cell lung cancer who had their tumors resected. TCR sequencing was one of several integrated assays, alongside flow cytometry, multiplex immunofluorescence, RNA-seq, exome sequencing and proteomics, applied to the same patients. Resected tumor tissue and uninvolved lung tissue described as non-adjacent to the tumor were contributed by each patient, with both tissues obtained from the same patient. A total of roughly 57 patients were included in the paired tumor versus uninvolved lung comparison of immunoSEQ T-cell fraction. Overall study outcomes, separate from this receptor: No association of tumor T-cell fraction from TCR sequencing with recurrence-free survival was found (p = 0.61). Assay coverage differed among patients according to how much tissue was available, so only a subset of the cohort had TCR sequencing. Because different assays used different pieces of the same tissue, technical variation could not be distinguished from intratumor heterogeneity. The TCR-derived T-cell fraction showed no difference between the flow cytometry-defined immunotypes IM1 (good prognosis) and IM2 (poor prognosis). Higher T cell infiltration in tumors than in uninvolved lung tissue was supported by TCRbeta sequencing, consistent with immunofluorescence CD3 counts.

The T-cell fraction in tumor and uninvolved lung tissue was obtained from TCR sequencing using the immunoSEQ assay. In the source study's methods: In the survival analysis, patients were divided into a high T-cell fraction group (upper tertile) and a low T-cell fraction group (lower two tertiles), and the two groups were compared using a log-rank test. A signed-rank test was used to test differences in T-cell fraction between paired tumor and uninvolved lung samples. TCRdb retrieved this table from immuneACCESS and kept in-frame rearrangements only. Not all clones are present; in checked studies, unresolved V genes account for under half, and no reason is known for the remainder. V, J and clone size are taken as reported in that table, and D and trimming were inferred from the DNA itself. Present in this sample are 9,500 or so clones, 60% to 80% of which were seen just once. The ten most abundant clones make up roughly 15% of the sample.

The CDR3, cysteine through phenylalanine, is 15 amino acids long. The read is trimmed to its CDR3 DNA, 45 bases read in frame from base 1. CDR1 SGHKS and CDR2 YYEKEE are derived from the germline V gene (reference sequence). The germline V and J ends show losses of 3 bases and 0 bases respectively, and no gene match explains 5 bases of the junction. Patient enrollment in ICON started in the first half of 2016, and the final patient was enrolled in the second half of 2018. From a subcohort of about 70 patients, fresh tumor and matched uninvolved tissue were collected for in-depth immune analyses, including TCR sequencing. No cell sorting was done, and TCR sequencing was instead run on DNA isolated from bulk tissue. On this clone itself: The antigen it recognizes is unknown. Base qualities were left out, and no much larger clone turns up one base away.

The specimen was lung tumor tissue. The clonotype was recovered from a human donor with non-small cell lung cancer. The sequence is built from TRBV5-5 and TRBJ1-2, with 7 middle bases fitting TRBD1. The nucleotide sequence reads TGTGCCAGCAGCTCCTCAGGGGGGACTAACTATGGCTACACCTTC. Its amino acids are CASSSSGGTNYGYTF.